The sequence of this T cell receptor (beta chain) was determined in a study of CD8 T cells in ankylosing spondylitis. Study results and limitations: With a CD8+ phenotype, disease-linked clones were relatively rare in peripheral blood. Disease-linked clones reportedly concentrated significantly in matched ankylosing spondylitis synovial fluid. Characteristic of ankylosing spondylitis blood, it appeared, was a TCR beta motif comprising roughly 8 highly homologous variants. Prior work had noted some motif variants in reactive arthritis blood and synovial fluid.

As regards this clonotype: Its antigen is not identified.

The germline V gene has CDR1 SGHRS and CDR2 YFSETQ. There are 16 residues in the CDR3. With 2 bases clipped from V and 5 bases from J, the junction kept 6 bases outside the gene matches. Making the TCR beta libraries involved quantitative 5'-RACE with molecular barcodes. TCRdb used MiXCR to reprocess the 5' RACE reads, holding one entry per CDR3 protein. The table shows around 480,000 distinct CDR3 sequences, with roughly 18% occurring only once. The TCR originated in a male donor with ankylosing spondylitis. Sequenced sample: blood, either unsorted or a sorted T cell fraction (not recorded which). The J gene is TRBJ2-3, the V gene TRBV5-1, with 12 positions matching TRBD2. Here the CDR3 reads CASSLTLAGGRDTQYF. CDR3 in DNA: TGCGCCAGCAGCTTAACACTAGCGGGGGGAAGAGATACGCAGTATTTT.